What follows is one T cell receptor beta chain and its context. Its antigen is not identified. The data are from a study of cytomegalovirus exposure and HLA in healthy donors. General study results and limits: Reportedly, cytomegalovirus status was diagnosed with high sensitivity and specificity. The study listed 150 to 200 cytomegalovirus-associated TCR beta chains.

Primers for the PCR totalled 60 Vbeta and 13 Jbeta. The protocol was immunoSEQ multiplex PCR, while the TCRdb copy is restricted to in-frame clones and leaves out a portion. The sample consists of 100,000 to 150,000 clones, about three quarters of them appearing once. The receptor comes from a human donor in good health. Sequencing input: PBMCs.

The CDR3 DNA reads TGTGCCTGGAAGTTGTACGGCGGGGGGGCCGGGGAGCTGTTTTTT. Amino acids: CAWKLYGGGAGELFF. The chain employs TRBV30 and TRBJ2-2; TRBD2 matches 9 bases. The germline V gene has CDR1 GTSNPN and CDR2 SVGIG (reference sequence). Trimming took 4 bases from V and 6 from J; bases not matched to a gene: 9. This CDR3 has 15 amino acids.